This T cell receptor beta chain was obtained from a study of human T cells and chemical hapten exposure. Germline V gene sequence: CDR1 MDHEN, CDR2 SYDVKM. The CDR3 spans 14 residues. V was clipped by 7 bases and J by 0 bases, with 13 bases between them. TCRdb re-derived calls from the RACE reads in MiXCR, one entry per CDR3 protein. This table has 75,000 to 90,000 distinct CDR3 sequences, less than 11% appearing once. Documented time point: patch test 2, 6 weeks after DPC sensitization. Indicated treatment: therapeutic diphenylcyclopropenone sensitization with weekly scalp DPC. The sample was whole blood, taken in connection with sensitization to the hapten diphenylcyclopropenone (DPC). This receptor was identified in a woman between 50 and 59 years old with alopecia areata. Some clones in this sample may be carry-over from other donors' samples. This chain joins TRBV28 and TRBJ2-7; D uncertain. The CDR3 DNA is TGTGCCAGCACCCTGGCTATTCGCTCCTACGAGCAGTACTTC. Protein product: CASTLAIRSYEQYF.